This paragraph covers one T cell receptor beta chain sequence. Its matching antigen is unknown. The data were taken from a study of shared clonotypes between healthy human individuals. Whole-study findings and limits: The sampled material consisted only of blood, and tissue repertoires are likely to differ. Non-shared clonotypes showed lower generation probabilities than clonotypes common to all four donors.

The table came from immunoSEQ multiplex PCR; TCRdb's copy has only in-frame clones and leaves some out. Of about 2 million clones in the sample, 90% to 95% were seen once. CDR1 is MNHEY and CDR2 is SMNVEV in the germline V gene (reference sequence). Trimming took 8 bases from V and 8 from J; bases not matched to a gene: 9. This CDR3 is 14 amino acids long. The source material was naive CD4+ T cells sorted from blood. The subset was: CD45RA+ positively selected. The genes are TRBV27 and TRBJ1-6, with 7 bases matching TRBD1. The clonotype originates from a man in his late teens or twenties in good health. The CDR3 protein is CASGQTGYDSPLHF. For the CDR3, the DNA is TGTGCCAGCGGTCAGACAGGGTATGATTCACCCCTCCACTTT.